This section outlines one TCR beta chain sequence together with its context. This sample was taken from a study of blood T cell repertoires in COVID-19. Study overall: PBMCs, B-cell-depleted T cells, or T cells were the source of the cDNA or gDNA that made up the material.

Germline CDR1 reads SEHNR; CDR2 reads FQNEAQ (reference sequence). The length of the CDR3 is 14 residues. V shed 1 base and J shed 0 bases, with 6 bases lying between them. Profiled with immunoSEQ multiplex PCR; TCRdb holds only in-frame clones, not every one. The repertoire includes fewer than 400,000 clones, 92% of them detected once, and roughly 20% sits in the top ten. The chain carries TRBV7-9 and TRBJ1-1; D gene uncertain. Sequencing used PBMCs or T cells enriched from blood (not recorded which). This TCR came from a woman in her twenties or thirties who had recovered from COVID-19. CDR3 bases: TGTGCCAGCAGCTTAGGGGGAGTGAACACTGAAGCTTTCTTT. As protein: CASSLGGVNTEAFF.